This T cell receptor (beta chain) was observed in a study of beta chain features in type 1 diabetes. Study at large: Age and gender were similar between patients and healthy donors, as were cell yields.

Trimming took off 4 bases at V and 9 bases at J, with 16 bases between the two ends. This CDR3 has 14 amino acids. CDR1 MNHEY and CDR2 SMNVEV come from the germline V gene (reference sequence). Whole-study results and caveats: Patients showed naive, central memory and Treg TCRB repertoires that appeared more similar than those of healthy donors. Type 1 diabetes patients had moderately but significantly shorter TCRB CDR3s in all four CD4+ subsets.

Notes on this clone: Its antigen is not identified.

Every isolated RNA sample was fully reverse transcribed, so sequencing captured expressed TCRB transcripts. The assay was immunoSEQ multiplex PCR, and TCRdb's table has in-frame clones only and misses some. The table has over 200,000 clones, 9.5% to 13% seen once. Material for sequencing was naive CD4+ T cells from blood. This sequence was found in a man aged 30-40 years with type 1 diabetes. The chain uses TRBV27 and TRBJ2-1; unclear D gene. The DNA for the CDR3 is TGTGCCAGCAGTTCCCCGAATCTGGGCAGTGAGCAGTTCTTC. Translating it yields CASSSPNLGSEQFF.